The 13 T cell receptor beta chains presented below share a single source sample, sequenced in a study of blood T cell repertoires in COVID-19. Measured with immunoSEQ multiplex PCR; TCRdb has only the in-frame clones, and not every one. The repertoire has 250,000 to 350,000 clones, just over 85% of them found once; the top ten carry 2.5% to 3.5%. The sequenced sample was peripheral blood. The receptor source for this set is a woman aged 25 to 39 with active or convalescent COVID-19.

J is TRBJ2-7 and V is TRBV5-8, with 9 bases that match TRBD2. This CDR3 is built from 16 residues. V was pared by 4 bases and J by 0 bases, with 8 bases of the junction left unmatched. Germline CDR1 is SGHTS and CDR2 is YDEGEE. DNA for the CDR3: TGTGCCAGCAGCCCCACGCCTAGCGGGGTCTCCTACGAGCAGTACTTC. This sequence encodes CASSPTPSGVSYEQYF.

The rearrangement joins TRBV10-3 to TRBJ1-2; 7 nucleotides match TRBD1. The CDR3 contains 15 residues. Germline assignment: CDR1 ENHRY and CDR2 SYGVKD. The junction had 12 bases not matched to a gene; V was cut back by 7 bases and J by 4 bases. CDR3: CAITLLPTGAYGYTF. The CDR3 DNA is TGTGCCATCACCTTACTTCCTACAGGGGCCTATGGCTACACCTTC.

This sequence joins TRBV4-3 and TRBJ1-4; D might be TRBD1 (6 bases). CDR1 LGHNA and CDR2 YSLEER come from the germline V gene. Trimming pared 0 bases from V and 5 bases from J, leaving 10 bases between. This CDR3 is 15 amino acids long. CDR3 sequence: CASSQDVQGNEKLFF. CDR3 DNA: TGCGCCAGCAGCCAAGATGTGCAGGGGAATGAAAAACTGTTTTTT.

The chain recombines TRBV10-1 with TRBJ2-3, with D perhaps TRBD2 (6 bases). The V gene lost 7 bases and the J gene lost 1 base, with 12 bases spanning the gap. This CDR3 has 14 residues. Germline CDR1 and CDR2: WNHNN and SYGVQD (reference sequence). CDR3 bases: TGCGCCAGCACCCCCGGGGGACGCACAGATACGCAGTATTTT. It codes for CASTPGGRTDTQYF.

This chain connects TRBV10-3 to TRBJ1-5; D is ambiguous. CDR3 length: 13 residues. V gave up 0 bases and J gave up 6 bases, with 6 bases separating them. The germline gives CDR1 ENHRY, CDR2 SYGVKD. This chain's CDR3 is CAISESKRQPQHF. CDR3 coding DNA: TGTGCCATCAGTGAGTCTAAGCGTCAGCCCCAGCATTTT.

This sequence joins TRBV28 and TRBJ1-5; no clear D gene. CDR1 is MDHEN and CDR2 is SYDVKM in the germline V gene. The ends were cut back, 3 bases at V and 2 bases at J, with 5 bases in the middle. There are 13 residues in the CDR3. This chain's CDR3 is CASSFGGNQPQHF. The CDR3 coding sequence is TGTGCCAGCAGTTTCGGGGGCAATCAGCCCCAGCATTTT.

V usage is TRBV3-1 (or the pseudogene TRBV3-2) and J usage is TRBJ2-5; D might be TRBD2 (6 bases). Germline loops: CDR1 LGHDT, CDR2 YNNKEL (reference sequence). The CDR3 runs to 13 residues. V was clipped by 6 bases and J by 5 bases, with 13 bases between them. The CDR3 bases are TGTGCCAGCAGTCCCCTAGCGCGCGAGACCCAGTACTTC. Protein sequence: CASSPLARETQYF.

The CDR3 DNA sequence: TGCGCCAGCAGCCAACCCGACAGAGATAATCAGCCCCAGCATTTT. Its protein is CASSQPDRDNQPQHF. This chain uses TRBV4-1 with TRBJ1-5, with TRBD1 as a possible D gene (5 bases). CDR1 and CDR2 (germline): MGHRA, YSYEKL. V lost 2 bases, J lost 4 bases, and 12 bases lay in between. This CDR3 contains 15 residues.

The chain recombines TRBV6-1 with TRBJ1-6; a possible D gene is TRBD1 (6 bases). The CDR3 contains 16 residues. Trimming shortened V by 2 bases and J by 6 bases, and 14 bases separated the two germline ends. Germline V gene lookup returns CDR1 MNHNS and CDR2 SASEGT. The CDR3 coding sequence is TGTGCCAGCAGTGAACCACAGACAGGAATTAATTCACCCCTCCACTTT. Translated: CASSEPQTGINSPLHF.

This clone showed up just once. V and J are TRBV11-2 and TRBJ1-5; D perhaps matches TRBD1 (5 bases). Germline CDR1 reads SGHAT; CDR2 reads FQNNGV. Trimming removed 5 bases at V and 0 bases at J, with 11 bases between. This CDR3 region has 15 residues. As DNA, the CDR3 is TGTGCCAGCAGCCCCGGGGGAGGTAGCAATCAGCCCCAGCATTTT. Translation: CASSPGGGSNQPQHF.

The genes are TRBV5-1 and TRBJ1-1; 10 bases fit TRBD1. This CDR3 contains 14 residues. CDR1 and CDR2 from the germline V gene are SGHRS and YFSETQ. Unmatched junction bases numbered 7, after V lost 4 bases and J lost 7 bases. DNA of the CDR3: TGCGCCAGCAGCCCGACAGGGGGCGCGAGTGAAGCTTTCTTT. Its protein product is CASSPTGGASEAFF.

This sequence joins TRBV4-3 and TRBJ2-1, with D possibly matching TRBD2 (6 bases). The germline gives CDR1 LGHNA, CDR2 YSLEER. V was pared by 1 base and J by 11 bases, with 12 bases between. The CDR3 is made up of 13 amino acids. Here the CDR3 reads CASSQVLEGQQFF. CDR3 DNA: TGCGCCAGCAGCCAAGTGTTGGAGGGTCAGCAGTTCTTC.

This sequence joins TRBV11-1 and TRBJ1-1; D unclear. This CDR3 region has 14 residues. V was trimmed by 3 bases and J by 6 bases, leaving 14 bases between them. Germline CDR1 and CDR2: SGHAT and FQDESV (reference sequence). CDR3 region: CASSFQRGRSEAFF. CDR3 nucleotide sequence: TGTGCCAGCAGCTTTCAGCGAGGGAGGTCTGAAGCTTTCTTT. Supplemented by reference TRBV11-1 and TRBJ1-1, the full variable domain reads EAEVAQSPRYKITEKSQAVAFWCDPISGHATLYWYRQILGQGPELLVQFQDESVVDDSQLPKDRFSAERLKGVDSTLKIQPAELGDSAMYLCASSFQRGRSEAFFGQGTRLTVV.